The TCR beta chain described here comes from a study of Graves' ophthalmopathy and Graves' hyperthyroidism (dated 2018 in TCRdb). Looking at the study overall: Peripheral blood was collected at initial diagnosis, prior to any treatment. To explore V-J signatures that separate ophthalmopathy from hyperthyroidism, a discovery set of about 100 patients was enrolled, consisting of under 50 with ophthalmopathy and some 59 with stable hyperthyroidism. T-cell repertoires of thyroid tissue and blood were compared in 5 or 6 hyperthyroidism patients. The study used TCR beta repertoire signatures to distinguish Graves' ophthalmopathy from Graves' hyperthyroidism and to predict progression to ophthalmopathy. In total, 135 blood samples were TCR-sequenced: under 45 ophthalmopathy, 75 hyperthyroidism and approximately 17 hyperthyroidism-to-ophthalmopathy patients. Once sampling was done, hyperthyroidism patients were given methimazole at a starting dose of 30 mg daily, while ophthalmopathy patients were given high-dose intravenous methylprednisolone. An independent validation cohort comprised some 19 hyperthyroidism patients and over 15 patients who later progressed from hyperthyroidism to ophthalmopathy.

What the authors observed across the whole study: No statistical method was used to set the sample size in advance, and the investigators knew which group each participant was assigned to. Most expanded thyroid clonotypes with frequency above 0.001 were also detected in blood, suggesting blood repertoires may reflect the thyroid immune response. Ophthalmopathy was separated from stable hyperthyroidism by the 13-signature model with about 90% sensitivity and 81% to 83% specificity in cross-validation and with 80%/75% in the test set. In validation, the model predicted ophthalmopathy progression with nearly 71% sensitivity and approximately 72% specificity; roughly 12 predicted patients were CT-confirmed with GO in a median of 6.5 months.

Ophthalmopathy patients had moderately to severely active disease, Clinical Activity Score of at least 3, NOSPECS grade of at least 4, and disease duration under 3 months. Patients with other autoimmune diseases, uncontrolled infections, pregnancy or lactation were excluded from the study. Clinical symptoms, serum thyroxine, TRAb, thyroid ultrasound and orbital computed tomography were used for diagnosis. PBMCs were isolated from about 10 ml of fresh peripheral blood by Ficoll-Paque density gradient centrifugation. Trizol reagent was used to extract the total RNA, and its quality was then checked on an Agilent 2100 Bioanalyzer. With regard to this clonotype: No cognate antigen has been identified for it. No much larger clonotype is one base removed from it; base qualities were not supplied.

For repertoire sequencing, the TCR beta CDR3 regions were amplified from RNA transcripts. The first round was an RT-PCR using HTBI primers with the Qiagen OneStep RT-PCR kit, and this first round was followed by a second-round multiplex PCR, then size selection and purification. Libraries were sequenced on an Illumina HiSeq2000 using paired-end 100 bp reads. Per the original workflow: SOAPnuke was used for read processing, and reads with adapters, uncalled bases, a mean Phred below 15, or no exact constant-primer or identifier match were discarded. COPE v1.2.5 was used to merge high-quality paired reads. Unique nucleotide sequences were defined as clonotypes and aligned to IMGT TRB V, D and J references using MiTCR v1.1. Only V-J combinations with frequency above 0.0001 were analysed, covering over 98% of repertoires. For each V-J combination, a TCR clonal expansion and chaos score was defined as the ratio of F50 clonal expansion to chaos observed in the TCRdist matrix. Welch's t-statistics and random forest were used to reduce features to about 14 V-J combinations, which were fed into a naive Bayes classifier. The similarity between thyroid and blood repertoires was quantified using the Morisita-Horn index. TCRdb reprocessing: public reads trimmed at Q25 with fastp, clones called with MiXCR, in-frame beta chains kept. Rows are combined by CDR3 protein, so each entry shows the most common genes and DNA. None of the V and J calls come from the authors' own analysis; TCRdb made them. The sample table records hundreds of thousands of distinct CDR3 sequences; roughly two fifths of these occur just once. In total, the top ten clones hold roughly 46% of the sample.

The V end loses 3 bases and the J end loses 6 bases, and a stretch of 8 bases separates them. CDR1 and CDR2 are read off the germline V gene (reference sequence) as LNHDA and SQIVND. From the cysteine through the phenylalanine, the CDR3 covers 13 amino acids. The CDR3 DNA has 39 bases and is translated from base 1. The clonotype was recovered from an adult man with Graves' ophthalmopathy. Sequenced: peripheral blood. The chain joins TRBV19 to TRBJ1-4, with the D gene not clear enough to name. The CDR3 here reads CASSMGRDEKLFF. The nucleotides read TGTGCCAGTAGTATGGGGAGGGATGAAAAACTGTTTTTT.